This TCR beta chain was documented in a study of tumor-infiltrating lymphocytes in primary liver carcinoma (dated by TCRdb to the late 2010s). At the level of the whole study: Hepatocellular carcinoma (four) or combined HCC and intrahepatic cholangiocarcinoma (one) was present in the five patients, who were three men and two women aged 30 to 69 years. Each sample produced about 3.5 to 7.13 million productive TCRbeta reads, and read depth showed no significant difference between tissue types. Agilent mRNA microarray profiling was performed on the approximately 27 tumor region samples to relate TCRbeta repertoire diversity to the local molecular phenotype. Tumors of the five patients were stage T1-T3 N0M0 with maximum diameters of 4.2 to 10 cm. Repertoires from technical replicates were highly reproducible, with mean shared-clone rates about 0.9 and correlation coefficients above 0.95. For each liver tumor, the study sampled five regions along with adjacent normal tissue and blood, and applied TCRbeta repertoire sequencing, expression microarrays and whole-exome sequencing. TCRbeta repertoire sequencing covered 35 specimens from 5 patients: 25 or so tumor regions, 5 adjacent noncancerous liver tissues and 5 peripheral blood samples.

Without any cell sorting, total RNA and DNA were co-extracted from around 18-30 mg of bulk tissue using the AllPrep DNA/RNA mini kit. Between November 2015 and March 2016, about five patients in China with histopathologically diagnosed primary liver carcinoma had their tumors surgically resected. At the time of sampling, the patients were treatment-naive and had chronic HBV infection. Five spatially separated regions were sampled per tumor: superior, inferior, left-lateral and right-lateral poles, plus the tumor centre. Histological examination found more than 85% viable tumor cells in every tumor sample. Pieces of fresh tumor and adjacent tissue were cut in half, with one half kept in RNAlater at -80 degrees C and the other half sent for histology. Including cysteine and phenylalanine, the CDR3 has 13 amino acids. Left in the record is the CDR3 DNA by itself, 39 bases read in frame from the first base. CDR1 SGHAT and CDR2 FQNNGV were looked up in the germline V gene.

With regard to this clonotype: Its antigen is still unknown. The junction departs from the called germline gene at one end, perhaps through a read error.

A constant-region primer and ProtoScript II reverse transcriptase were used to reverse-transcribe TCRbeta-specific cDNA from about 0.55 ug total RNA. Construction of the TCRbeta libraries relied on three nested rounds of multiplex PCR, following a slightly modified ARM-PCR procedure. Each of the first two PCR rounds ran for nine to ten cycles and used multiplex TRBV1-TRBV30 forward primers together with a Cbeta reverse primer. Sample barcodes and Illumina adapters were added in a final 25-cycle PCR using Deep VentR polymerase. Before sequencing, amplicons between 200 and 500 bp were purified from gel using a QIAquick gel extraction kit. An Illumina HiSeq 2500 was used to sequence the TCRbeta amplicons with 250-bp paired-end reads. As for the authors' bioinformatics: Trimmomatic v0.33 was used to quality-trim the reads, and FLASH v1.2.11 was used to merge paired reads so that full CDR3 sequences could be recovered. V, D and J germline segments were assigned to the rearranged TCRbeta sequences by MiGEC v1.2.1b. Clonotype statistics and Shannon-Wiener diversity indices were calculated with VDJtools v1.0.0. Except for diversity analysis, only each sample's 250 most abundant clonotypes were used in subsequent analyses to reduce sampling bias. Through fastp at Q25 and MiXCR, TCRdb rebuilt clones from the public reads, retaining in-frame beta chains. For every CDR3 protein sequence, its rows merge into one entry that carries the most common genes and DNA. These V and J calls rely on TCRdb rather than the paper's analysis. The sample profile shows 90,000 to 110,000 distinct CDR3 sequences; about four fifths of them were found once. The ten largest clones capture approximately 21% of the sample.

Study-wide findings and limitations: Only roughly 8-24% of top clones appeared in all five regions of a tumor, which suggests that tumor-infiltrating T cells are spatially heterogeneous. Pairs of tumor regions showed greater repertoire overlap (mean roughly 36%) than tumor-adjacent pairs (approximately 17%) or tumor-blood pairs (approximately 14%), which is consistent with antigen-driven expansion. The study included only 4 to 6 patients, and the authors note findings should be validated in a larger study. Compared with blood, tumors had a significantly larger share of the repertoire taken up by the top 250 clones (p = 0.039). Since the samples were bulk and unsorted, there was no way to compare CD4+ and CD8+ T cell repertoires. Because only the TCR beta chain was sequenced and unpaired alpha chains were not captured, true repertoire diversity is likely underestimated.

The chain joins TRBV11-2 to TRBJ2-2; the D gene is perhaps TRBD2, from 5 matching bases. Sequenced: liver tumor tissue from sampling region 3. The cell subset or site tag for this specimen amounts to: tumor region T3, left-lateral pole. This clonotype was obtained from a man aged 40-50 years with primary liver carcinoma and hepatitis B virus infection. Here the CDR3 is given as CATRPGSTRELFF. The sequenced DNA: TGTGCTACTAGGCCAGGAAGCACCCGGGAGCTGTTTTTT.